The present entry profiles one T cell receptor (beta chain) with its context. The antigen remains unidentified. The sample originates from a study of T cell repertoires in cytomegalovirus infection. The overall study: Recently identified HLA-C-restricted CMV epitopes were among the peptides used.

Overall study results and limits: Accumulated public TCR beta family frequency recognized individuals carrying CMV together with the relevant HLA.

In TCRdb, the reads were re-called with MiXCR into one record per CDR3 protein. The table shows around 500,000 distinct CDR3 sequences, with approximately 40% occurring only once. Trimming cost V 3 bases and J 1 base, with 9 bases left between them. This CDR3 has 14 residues. Germline CDR1 and CDR2: ENHRY and SYGVKD. The TCR comes from a human donor in good health (CMV status not recorded). Some clones in this sample may be carry-over from other donors' samples. This chain links TRBV10-3 with TRBJ1-1; D is ambiguous. The sample here was cultured PBMCs, taken from culture after CMV antigen stimulation. The CDR3 DNA reads as TGTGCCATCAGTGACGGGGAGAAGAACACTGAAGCTTTCTTT. Its translation is CAISDGEKNTEAFF.